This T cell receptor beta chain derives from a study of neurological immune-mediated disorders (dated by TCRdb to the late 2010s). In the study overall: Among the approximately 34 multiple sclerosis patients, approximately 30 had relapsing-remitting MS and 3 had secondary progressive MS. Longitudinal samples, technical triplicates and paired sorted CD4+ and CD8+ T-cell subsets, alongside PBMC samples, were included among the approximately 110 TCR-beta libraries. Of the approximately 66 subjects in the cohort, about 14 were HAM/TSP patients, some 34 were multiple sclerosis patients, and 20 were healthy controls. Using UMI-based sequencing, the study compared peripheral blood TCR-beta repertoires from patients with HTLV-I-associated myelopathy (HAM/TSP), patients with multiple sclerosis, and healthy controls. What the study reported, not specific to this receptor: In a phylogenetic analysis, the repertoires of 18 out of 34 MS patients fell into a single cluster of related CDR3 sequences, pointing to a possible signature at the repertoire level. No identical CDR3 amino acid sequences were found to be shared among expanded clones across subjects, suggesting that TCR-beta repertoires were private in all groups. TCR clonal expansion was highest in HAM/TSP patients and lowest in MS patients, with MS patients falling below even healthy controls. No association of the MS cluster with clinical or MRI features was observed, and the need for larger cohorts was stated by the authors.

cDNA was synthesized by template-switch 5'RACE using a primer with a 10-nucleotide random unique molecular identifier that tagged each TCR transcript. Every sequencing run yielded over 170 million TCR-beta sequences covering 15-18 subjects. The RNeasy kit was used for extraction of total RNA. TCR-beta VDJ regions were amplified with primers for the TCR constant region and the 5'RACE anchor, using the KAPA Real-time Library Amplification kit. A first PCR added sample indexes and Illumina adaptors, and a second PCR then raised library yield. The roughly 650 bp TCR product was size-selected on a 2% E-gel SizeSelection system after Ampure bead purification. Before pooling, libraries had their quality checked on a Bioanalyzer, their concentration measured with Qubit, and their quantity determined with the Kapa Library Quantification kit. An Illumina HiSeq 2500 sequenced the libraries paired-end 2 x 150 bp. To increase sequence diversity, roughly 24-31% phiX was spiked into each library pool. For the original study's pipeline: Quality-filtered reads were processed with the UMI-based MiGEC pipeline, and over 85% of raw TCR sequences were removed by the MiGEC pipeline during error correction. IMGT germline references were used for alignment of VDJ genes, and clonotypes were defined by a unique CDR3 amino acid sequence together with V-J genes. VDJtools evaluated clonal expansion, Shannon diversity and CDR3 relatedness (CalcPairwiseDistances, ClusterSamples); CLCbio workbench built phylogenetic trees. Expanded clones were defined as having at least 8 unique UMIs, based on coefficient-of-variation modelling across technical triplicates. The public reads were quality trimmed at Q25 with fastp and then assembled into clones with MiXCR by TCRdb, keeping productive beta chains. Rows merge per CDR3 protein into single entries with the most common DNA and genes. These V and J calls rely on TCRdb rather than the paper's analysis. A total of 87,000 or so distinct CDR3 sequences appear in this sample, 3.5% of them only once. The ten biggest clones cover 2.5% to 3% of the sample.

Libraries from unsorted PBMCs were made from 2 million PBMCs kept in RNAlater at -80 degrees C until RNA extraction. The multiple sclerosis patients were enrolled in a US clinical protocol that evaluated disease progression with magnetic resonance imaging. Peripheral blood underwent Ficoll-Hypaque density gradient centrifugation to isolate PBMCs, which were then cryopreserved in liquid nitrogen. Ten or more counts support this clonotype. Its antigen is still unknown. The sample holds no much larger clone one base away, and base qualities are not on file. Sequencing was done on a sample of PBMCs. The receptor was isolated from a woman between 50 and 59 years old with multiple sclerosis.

The nucleotides are TGCAGCGGAAGTTTGGGTCGGGGCACTGAAGCTTTCTTT. The encoded protein is CSGSLGRGTEAFF. The chain couples TRBV29-1 to TRBJ1-1, with the D gene uncertain. The junction carries 16 bases between V and J, which are trimmed by 7 bases and 4 bases respectively. Including cysteine and phenylalanine, the CDR3 has 13 amino acids. The only DNA kept is the CDR3, 39 bases in frame from the first base. For CDR1 and CDR2, the germline V gene lists SQVTM and ANQGSEA.